Below, 8 T cell receptor beta chains from the same sample are listed, as sequenced in a study of T cells after yellow fever vaccination. Each CDR3 protein is one row after TCRdb ran MiXCR on the 5' RACE reads. The table shows hundreds of thousands of distinct CDR3 sequences, with 21% occurring only once. The starting material was PBMCs, obtained less than 25 days after the first yellow fever vaccination. The receptors shown here come from a man aged 18 to 29 who received the YFV17D yellow fever vaccine.

The chain recombines TRBV27 with TRBJ1-6; 7 bases map to TRBD1. The CDR3 is 16 amino acids. Germline CDR1 is MNHEY and CDR2 is SMNVEV (reference sequence). The V and J ends lost 4 bases and 4 bases, in that order; junction bases with no gene match: 7. The CDR3 bases are TGTGCCAGCAGTTCTTACGGGGACAGTTATAATTCACCCCTCCACTTT. Translated, it gives CASSSYGDSYNSPLHF.

This CDR3 reads CSVAIWNTEAFF. The DNA for the CDR3 is TGCAGCGTTGCGATCTGGAACACTGAAGCTTTCTTT. The V and J genes are TRBV29-1 and TRBJ1-1; D call uncertain. The CDR3 length is 12 residues. The germline V and J ends were trimmed by 4 bases and 1 base, with 7 bases remaining between them. Germline CDR1 SQVTM, CDR2 ANQGSEA.

This clonotype was seen a few times. The rearrangement uses TRBV7-3 and TRBJ2-2; 9 nucleotides line up with TRBD2. The CDR3 has 15 residues. CDR1 is SGHTA, CDR2 FQGTGA, per germline. V shed 3 bases and J 7 bases; nucleotides not matched to a gene: 6. CDR3 in amino acids: CASSFGGGAIGELFF. CDR3 nucleotides: TGTGCCAGCAGCTTCGGCGGGGGGGCCATCGGGGAGCTGTTTTTT.

This clonotype appeared a few times. The chain links TRBV5-6 to TRBJ1-1; D is perhaps TRBD1 (5 bases). Trimming took off 0 bases at V and 4 bases at J, with 13 bases between the two ends. Germline CDR1 is SGHDT and CDR2 is YYEEEE. The CDR3 has 15 amino acids. The CDR3 sequence: CASSLGRPGGTEAFF. Here the CDR3 DNA reads TGTGCCAGCAGCTTGGGCCGTCCGGGGGGCACTGAAGCTTTCTTT.

The rearrangement joins TRBV24-1 to TRBJ2-3; TRBD2 matches 8 bases. Germline lookup yields CDR1 KGHDR and CDR2 SFDVKD. The CDR3 loop spans 16 amino acids. Trimming removed 1 base from V and 6 bases from J; junction bases left unmatched: 8. The CDR3 here is CATSDFVAGGLDTQYF. The CDR3 nucleotides read TGTGCCACCAGTGATTTTGTTGCGGGGGGATTGGATACGCAGTATTTT.

The sample holds a few counts of this clonotype. V usage is TRBV12-3 or TRBV12-4 and J usage is TRBJ2-5, with a tentative D call TRBD2 (5 bases). CDR3 length equals 13 residues. Trimming shortened V by 4 bases and J by 5 bases, and 11 bases separated the two germline ends. The CDR3 nucleotides are TGTGCCAGCAGTTCGTGGACGGGGGAGACCCAGTACTTC. Its translation: CASSSWTGETQYF.

The chain links TRBV5-1 to TRBJ1-6; no definite D call. Trimming shortened V by 1 base and J by 9 bases, and 8 bases separated the two germline ends. Germline CDR1 and CDR2: SGHRS and YFSETQ. The CDR3 has 13 residues. The CDR3 region has the DNA TGCGCCAGCAGCTTGAGTGAGAGTTCACCCCTCCACTTT. Encoded protein: CASSLSESSPLHF.

The chain has TRBV7-2 and TRBJ2-3, with 10 positions matching TRBD1. The CDR3 loop spans 15 amino acids. Per germline, CDR1 SGHTA and CDR2 FQGNSA. V trimming: 6 bases; J trimming: 4 bases; junction bases outside the gene matches: 7. DNA of the CDR3: TGTGCCAGCAGTCGTGGGGGACAGGGGCCAGATACGCAGTATTTT. Translation: CASSRGGQGPDTQYF.